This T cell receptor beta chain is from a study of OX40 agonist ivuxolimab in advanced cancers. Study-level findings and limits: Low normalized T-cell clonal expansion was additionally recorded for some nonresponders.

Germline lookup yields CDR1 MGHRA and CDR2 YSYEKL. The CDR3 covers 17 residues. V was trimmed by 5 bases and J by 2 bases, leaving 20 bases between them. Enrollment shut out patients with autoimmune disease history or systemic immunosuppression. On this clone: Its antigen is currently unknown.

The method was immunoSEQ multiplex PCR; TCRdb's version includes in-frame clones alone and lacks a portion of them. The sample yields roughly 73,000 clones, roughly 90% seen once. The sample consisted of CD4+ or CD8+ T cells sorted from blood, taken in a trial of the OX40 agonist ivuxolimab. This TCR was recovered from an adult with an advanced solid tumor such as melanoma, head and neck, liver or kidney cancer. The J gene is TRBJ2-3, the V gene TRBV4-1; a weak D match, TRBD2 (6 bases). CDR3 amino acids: CASSAGPLRTHTDTQYF. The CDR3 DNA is TGCGCCAGCAGCGCGGGGCCCCTTCGGACCCACACAGATACGCAGTATTTT.